The rows below give T cell receptor beta chains drawn from one sample of a study of T cell clusters in autoimmune cytopenias. TCRdb re-called the multiplex PCR reads, yielding one record per CDR3 amino acid sequence without DNA. With more than 6,000 distinct CDR3 sequences in the sample, the ten largest clones hold about 32%. The sample was also linked to a second study, of T cell repertoires in aging, cancer and after chemotherapy.

Material: peripheral blood. These receptors all stem from a human donor in good health. The CDR3 runs from the conserved cysteine through the conserved F or W. The order of the fields is clone size, J gene, V gene, CDR3 protein. For some rows the clone size is stated as once, few or many, or as a class when expanded; others skip it.

>NA|TRBJ2-2|TRBV12-3/TRBV12-4
CASSPGTGTGELFF
>NA|TRBJ2-7|TRBV18
CASSWGHGYEQYF
>medium-sized|TRBJ2-2|TRBV19
CASTRVLAGGQNTGELFF
>NA|TRBJ2-6|TRBV5-6
CASSFVGANVLTF
>NA|TRBJ2-3|TRBV5-1
CASSPNAPDTQYF
>NA|TRBJ1-1|TRBV5-6
CASSLGGDRVRLAFF
>NA|TRBJ2-5|TRBV20-1
CSAGGQGETQYF
>medium-sized|TRBJ2-4|TRBV29-1
CSVEGQGVVPIQYF
>medium-sized|TRBJ2-1|TRBV29-1
CSIRRTSYNEQFF
>medium-sized|TRBJ2-2|TRBV18
CASSRLPGGVRGGELFF
>NA|TRBJ2-3|TRBV5-6
CASSLASKGGTDTQYF
>NA|TRBJ2-1|TRBV27
CASGGDRGFRNHNEQFF
>NA|TRBJ2-6|TRBV11-3
CASSNGGSGANVLTF
>NA|TRBJ1-1|TRBV27
CASSFGKGTEAFF
>NA|TRBJ2-5|TRBV27
CASSYGRVMETQYF
>NA|TRBJ2-7|TRBV19
CASSIDRQGANYEQYF
>NA|TRBJ2-2|TRBV27
CASRTLDSTGELFF
>NA|TRBJ2-5|TRBV5-1
CASSLGGRETQYF
>NA|TRBJ2-2|TRBV5-1
CASSLTGPSGELFF
>NA|TRBJ1-3|TRBV6-5
CASSSLVGKGNTIYF
>NA|TRBJ1-4|TRBV15
CATRPTWGEKLFF
>NA|TRBJ1-5|TRBV19
CASKRDRGSNQPQHF
>NA|TRBJ2-5|TRBV27
CASSFEETQYF
>medium-sized|TRBJ1-1|TRBV29-1
CSVAGKRGGRSTEAFF
>NA|TRBJ2-1|TRBV27
CASTTTRAYNSYNEQFF
>NA|TRBJ2-7|TRBV6-5
CASSYNMGDRDEQYF
>NA|TRBJ2-7|TRBV7-2
CASSMTSGYSYEQYF
>NA|TRBJ1-3|TRBV30
CAWSDRLHSGNTIYF
>NA|TRBJ2-3|TRBV27
CASSSSLASTDTQYF
>medium-sized|TRBJ2-2|TRBV19
CASKHYTNTGELFF
>NA|TRBJ1-2|TRBV29-1
CSGTDPHGGYTF
>NA|TRBJ2-1|TRBV12-3/TRBV12-4
CASSLNLAGGGDEQFF
>NA|TRBJ2-3|TRBV7-9
CASSPGQGARDTQYF
>NA|TRBJ2-1|TRBV6-1
CASSDGASGENEQFF
>NA|TRBJ2-6|TRBV7-9
CATKTASGANVLTF
>NA|TRBJ2-1|TRBV6-4
CASRPSGAGNEQFF
>NA|TRBJ1-4|TRBV18
CASSLQGYYEKLFF
>NA|TRBJ2-5|TRBV6-1
CASSYTGATQETQYF
>medium-sized|TRBJ2-1|TRBV6-5
CASSWRLAGEQFF
>NA|TRBJ1-2|TRBV19
CASSARPFSYGYTF
>medium-sized|TRBJ2-3|TRBV19
CASSIGRGPLTDTQYF
>NA|TRBJ1-2|TRBV6-1
CASSDGARGSYGYTF
>NA|TRBJ2-7|TRBV30
CAWSVAAVGGEQYF